One sample yielded the 10 T cell receptor beta chains listed below, sequenced in a study of T cell clusters in autoimmune cytopenias. Some 40,000 genome equivalents of blood DNA were amplified for TRB. One tube held mixed TRB-A and TRB-B primer pools for touch-down PCR. No DNA is given; TCRdb re-called the multiplex PCR reads and lists each CDR3 protein once. The listing contains 6,900 or so distinct CDR3 sequences. These data also formed part of another study, on T cell repertoires in aging, cancer and after chemotherapy.

Sequencing input: peripheral blood. All receptors come from a human donor in good health.

According to its frequency, this clonotype is medium-sized. This chain uses TRBV5-6 with TRBJ2-5; TCRdb's D call, TRBD1, is unchecked because there is no DNA. CDR3 length: 13 amino acids. Germline CDR1 SGHDT, CDR2 YYEEEE. CDR3 protein: CASSRDIGETQYF. The full variable domain, completed using reference TRBV5-6 and TRBJ2-5, is DAGVTQSPTHLIKTRGQQVTLRCSPKSGHDTVSWYQQALGQGPQFIFQYYEEEERQRGNFPDRFSGHQFPNYSSELNVNALLLGDSALYLCASSRDIGETQYFGPGTRLLVL.

This clonotype is classed as medium-sized by frequency. V usage is TRBV19 and J usage is TRBJ2-3; no DNA is available, so the TRBD1 call from TCRdb remains unchecked. From germline, CDR1 is LNHDA and CDR2 SQIVND (reference sequence). The CDR3 runs 14 residues. CDR3 residues: CASSIVSGTDTQYF.

V is TRBV18 and J is TRBJ1-4. The CDR3 is made up of 13 amino acids. The germline CDR1 and CDR2 sequences are KGHSH and LQKENI. This CDR3 is CASFRTVSEKLFF. The variable domain in full, with the rest retrieved from reference TRBV18 and TRBJ1-4, is NAGVMQNPRHLVRRRGQEARLRCSPMKGHSHVYWYRQLPEEGLKFMVYLQKENIIDESGMPKERFSAEFPKEGPSILRIQQVVRGDSAAYFCASFRTVSEKLFFGSGTQLSVL.

Its frequency marks this clonotype as large. The chain couples TRBV29-1 to TRBJ2-3; the TCRdb D gene call, TRBD2, has no DNA to confirm it. The V gene's germline CDR1 is SQVTM and CDR2 ANQGSEA. The CDR3 is 11 amino acids. The CDR3 loop is CSVVEVDTQYF.

The chain links TRBV13 to TRBJ1-2; TCRdb reports TRBD1, a call that lacks DNA to check it against. CDR1 and CDR2 from the germline V gene are PRHDT and FYEKMQ (reference sequence). The CDR3 is 12 amino acids. The CDR3 loop reads CASKGFAYGYTF.

The chain employs TRBV12-3 or TRBV12-4 and TRBJ2-1; TCRdb's D call of TRBD1 is untestable without DNA. The CDR3 sequence is 14 residues long. CDR3 region: CASLWQGSYNEQFF.

The J gene is TRBJ1-4, the V gene TRBV13; TCRdb returns TRBD1, unconfirmable since there is no DNA. The CDR3 is made up of 15 amino acids. Germline values: CDR1 PRHDT, CDR2 FYEKMQ (reference sequence). This chain's CDR3 is CASSRWTGGYEKLFF. Full variable domain (missing parts from reference TRBV13 and TRBJ1-4): AAGVIQSPRHLIKEKRETATLKCYPIPRHDTVYWYQQGPGQDPQFLISFYEKMQSDKGSIPDRFSAQQFSDYHSELNMSSLELGDSALYFCASSRWTGGYEKLFFGSGTQLSVL.

V gene TRBV6-6 combines with J gene TRBJ1-1; TCRdb selects TRBD1, and the lack of DNA leaves this call unchecked. The CDR3 length is 15 residues. Germline V gives CDR1 MNHNY, CDR2 SVGAGI (reference sequence). This CDR3 is CASRDRDRVNTEAFF.

This clonotype registers medium-sized (0.01 to 0.1%) by frequency. The chain recombines TRBV29-1 with TRBJ1-3. From germline, CDR1 is SQVTM and CDR2 ANQGSEA. This CDR3 spans 12 amino acids. CDR3 in amino acids: CSVVDGGNTIYF.

The rearrangement uses TRBV20-1 and TRBJ1-2; TCRdb outputs TRBD1, but without DNA this stays unchecked. Germline CDR1 reads DFQATT; CDR2 reads SNEGSKA (reference sequence). CDR3 length: 14 residues. CDR3 residues: CSARDDPGAYGYTF.